Below are 14 T cell receptor beta chains sequenced from a single sample in a study of Ad26.COV2.S vaccination and SARS-CoV-2 variants. Treatment indicated: some 19 received Ad26.COV2.S at low or high dose, single or two shots; about 5 received placebo; per-sample allocation not given. Samples analyzed were those drawn on day 63 after the first vaccine or placebo injection. The method was immunoSEQ multiplex PCR; TCRdb's version includes in-frame clones alone and lacks a portion of them. There are some 240,000 clones in the sample; approximately 90% occur only once, and about 2.8% lies in the top ten. Sequencing used peripheral blood, obtained in a trial of Ad26.COV2.S vaccine versus placebo. Every receptor here comes from a person aged 18-60 years who received the Ad26.COV2.S COVID-19 vaccine or a placebo.

The V gene is TRBV7-3, the J gene TRBJ1-6; the match to TRBD1 covers 9 bases. V was pared by 6 bases and J by 10 bases, with 10 bases of the junction left unmatched. The CDR3 totals 15 residues. Germline V gene data show CDR1 as SGHTA and CDR2 as FQGTGA. The CDR3 protein is CASSQAGTGRSPLHF. Here the CDR3 DNA reads TGTGCCAGCAGTCAAGCCGGGACAGGGAGGTCACCCCTCCACTTT.

The genes are TRBV6-5 and TRBJ2-2, with D maybe TRBD2 (6 bases). The CDR3 length is 13 residues. The ends were cut back, 7 bases at V and 6 bases at J, with 12 bases in the middle. Germline V gene lookup returns CDR1 MNHEY and CDR2 SVGAGI. The CDR3 here is CASNLREAGELFF. Here the CDR3 DNA reads TGTGCCAGCAACCTTAGGGAGGCCGGGGAGCTGTTTTTT.

The chain combines TRBV7-2 with TRBJ2-7; TRBD1 matches 9 bases. V shed 4 bases and J 4 bases; nucleotides not matched to a gene: 8. Germline V gene data show CDR1 as SGHTA and CDR2 as FQGNSA. The CDR3 consists of 15 residues. The CDR3 protein is CASSSPGQGVYEQYV. As DNA, the CDR3 is TGTGCCAGCAGCTCTCCGGGACAGGGAGTATACGAGCAGTACGTC.

The genes are TRBV18 and TRBJ1-1; TRBD1 might be the D (6 bases). Looked up from germline, CDR1 is KGHSH and CDR2 is LQKENI. With 6 bases removed from V and 3 bases from J, the gap between germline ends came to 11 bases. The CDR3 covers 13 residues. The CDR3 DNA follows: TGTGCCAGCTCCGCACAGGGATACACTGAAGCTTTCTTT. Translating it yields CASSAQGYTEAFF.

This CDR3 reads CSVAFVNNEQFF. CDR3 nucleotide sequence: TGCAGCGTTGCCTTTGTAAACAATGAGCAGTTCTTC. This chain uses TRBV29-1 with TRBJ2-1; D gene unclear. This CDR3 spans 12 amino acids. The V gene lost 4 bases and the J gene lost 5 bases, with 9 bases spanning the gap. From germline, CDR1 is SQVTM and CDR2 ANQGSEA.

The chain recombines TRBV19 with TRBJ1-1; a possible D gene is TRBD1 (6 bases). Deletions cut 6 bases from V and 6 bases from J, with 11 bases between. The CDR3 has 12 residues. Germline CDR1 LNHDA, CDR2 SQIVND (reference sequence). As DNA, the CDR3 is TGTGCCAGTAGGGTCGAGGGGGCTGAAGCTTTCTTT. Protein: CASRVEGAEAFF.

The chain has TRBV4-2 and TRBJ1-1; 8 bases match TRBD1. The CDR3 covers 14 residues. After removal of 5 bases from V and 7 bases from J, the junction contained 9 bases not matched to a gene. Per the germline V gene, CDR1 is LGHNA and CDR2 is YNFKEQ. The CDR3 sequence is CASSEPGGQVEAFF. Here the CDR3 DNA reads TGTGCCAGCAGCGAACCCGGGGGACAGGTTGAAGCTTTCTTT.

The rearrangement links TRBV7-3 to TRBJ2-5, with D possibly being TRBD1 (6 bases). Germline assignment: CDR1 SGHTA and CDR2 FQGTGA. V was trimmed by 3 bases and J by 5 bases, leaving 19 bases between them. This CDR3 contains 16 residues. CDR3 region: CASSFGAQGRWETQYF. The DNA of the CDR3 is TGTGCCAGCAGCTTTGGGGCCCAGGGGCGTTGGGAGACCCAGTACTTC.

J is TRBJ2-7 and V is TRBV15; 8 positions agree with TRBD1. The V gene end was trimmed by 1 base and the J gene end by 2 bases; junction bases not matched to a gene: 16. Germline V gives CDR1 LNHNV, CDR2 YYDKDF (reference sequence). The CDR3 runs 19 residues. CDR3 sequence: CATSRGLVKGQVNPYEQYV. In DNA form, the CDR3 reads TGTGCCACCAGCAGAGGTTTAGTGAAGGGACAGGTAAACCCCTACGAGCAGTACGTC.

This chain connects TRBV12-3 or TRBV12-4 to TRBJ1-5; no clear D. Between the trimmed V and J ends, which lost 3 bases and 4 bases, there was a span of 7 bases. The CDR3 length is 13 residues. The CDR3 sequence is CASSFSSNQPQHF. In DNA, the CDR3 is TGTGCCAGCAGTTTTTCGAGTAATCAGCCCCAGCATTTT.

This chain connects TRBV11-2 to TRBJ2-1, with D possibly TRBD2 on 7 matching bases. Germline V gene lookup returns CDR1 SGHAT and CDR2 FQNNGV. Trimming removed 7 bases at V and 8 bases at J, with 24 bases between. The CDR3 contains 16 residues. The CDR3, as DNA: TGTGCCAGCACCCTGGGGTTTGGGGGCGGGAGCGATGAGCAGTTCTTC. As protein: CASTLGFGGGSDEQFF.

The chain employs TRBV6-1 and TRBJ2-2; possibly TRBD1 for D (5 bases). Germline V lookup: CDR1 MNHNS, CDR2 SASEGT. This CDR3 is 18 amino acids long. V lost 3 bases and J 5 bases, leaving 22 bases between the germline ends. This CDR3 reads CASSDGLMQGRSTGELFF. The CDR3 DNA follows: TGTGCCAGCAGTGACGGGCTGATGCAGGGCCGTTCAACCGGGGAGCTGTTTTTT.

J is TRBJ1-3 and V is TRBV6-5, with a weak D call TRBD1 (6 bases). The CDR3 totals 16 residues. V lost 2 bases and J 3 bases, leaving 14 bases between the germline ends. The V gene's germline CDR1 is MNHEY and CDR2 SVGAGI. CDR3 sequence (DNA): TGTGCCAGCAGTTACGGGAGGCAGGGGATTGGAAACACCATATATTTT. Its translation: CASSYGRQGIGNTIYF.

Judged by abundance, this clone is medium-sized. V is TRBV9 and J is TRBJ2-1; the match to TRBD2 covers 12 bases. Germline V lookup: CDR1 SGDLS, CDR2 YYNGEE. The CDR3 runs 16 residues. V shed 4 bases, J shed 7 bases, and the junction held 9 bases outside the gene matches. The CDR3: CASSSRTSGVRNEQFF. CDR3 in DNA: TGTGCCAGCAGCTCACGGACTAGCGGGGTTCGGAATGAGCAGTTCTTC.